The sample holds a few counts of the clone carrying this T cell receptor (beta chain). The antigen is unknown. The read stops 3 residues short of the end of the CDR3; the missing end is completed from the germline J gene. The sample comes from a study of T cell clonality in common variable immunodeficiency. Study-wide results and limits: Common variable immunodeficiency TCR beta sequences reportedly had fewer deletions and N-nucleotide insertions.

Profiled with immunoSEQ multiplex PCR; TCRdb holds only in-frame clones, not every one. The repertoire shows about 21,000 clones, none seen only once; the top ten take approximately 2.6%. The CDR3 totals 11 residues. The germline V and J ends were trimmed by 7 bases and 4 bases, with 7 bases remaining between them. Per germline, CDR1 SEHNR and CDR2 FQNEAQ (reference sequence). Each donor provided about 4.5 to 9 ml of heparinized whole blood. This TCR was sampled from a human donor with common variable immunodeficiency. This chain connects TRBV7-9 to TRBJ2-5; D is unclear. Sequencing was done on a sample of peripheral blood mononuclear cells. CDR3 region: CASTLGETQYF. The sequenced CDR3 bases are TGTGCCAGCACCCTAGGAGAGACC.